The T cell receptor beta chain under discussion was sequenced for a study of identical twins. In TCRdb, the 5' RACE reads were re-called with MiXCR into one record per CDR3 protein. The sample includes 250,000 or so distinct CDR3 sequences, 6.5% to 9% seen only once; the top ten take around 5%. The table lists this clonotype with many counts. The ends were cut back, 6 bases at V and 6 bases at J, with 6 bases in the middle. The CDR3 sequence is 11 residues long. Germline lookup yields CDR1 LNHNV and CDR2 YYDKDF (reference sequence). These data were also reused for a study on yellow fever vaccine responses in identical twins.

The receptor comes from a woman between 18 and 30 years old in good health. The rearrangement uses TRBV15 and TRBJ2-1, with D hard to call. The sequencing input was CD8+ T cells sorted from blood. DNA for the CDR3: TGTGCCACCAGAGACGGCAATGAGCAGTTCTTC. Translating gives CATRDGNEQFF.